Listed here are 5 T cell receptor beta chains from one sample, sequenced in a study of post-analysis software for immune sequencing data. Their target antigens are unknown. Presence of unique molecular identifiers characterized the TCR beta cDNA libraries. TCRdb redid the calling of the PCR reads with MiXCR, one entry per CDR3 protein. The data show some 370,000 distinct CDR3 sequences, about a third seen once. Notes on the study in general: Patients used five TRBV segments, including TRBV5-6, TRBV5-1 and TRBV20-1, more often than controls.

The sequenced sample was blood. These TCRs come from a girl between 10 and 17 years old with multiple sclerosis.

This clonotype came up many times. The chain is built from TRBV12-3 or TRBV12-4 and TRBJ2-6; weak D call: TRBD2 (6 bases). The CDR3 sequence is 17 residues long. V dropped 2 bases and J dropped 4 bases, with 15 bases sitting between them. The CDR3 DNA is TGTGCCAGCAGTTTAAGGGACTGGGTCTCAGGGGCCAACGTCCTGACTTTC. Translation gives CASSLRDWVSGANVLTF.

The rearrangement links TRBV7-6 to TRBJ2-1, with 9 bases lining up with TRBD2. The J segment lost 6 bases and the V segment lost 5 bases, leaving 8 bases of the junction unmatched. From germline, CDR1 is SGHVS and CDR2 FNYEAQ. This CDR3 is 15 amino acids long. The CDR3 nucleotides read TGTGCCAGCAGCCCAGCGGGGGGTATCCCCAATGAGCAGTTCTTC. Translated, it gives CASSPAGGIPNEQFF.

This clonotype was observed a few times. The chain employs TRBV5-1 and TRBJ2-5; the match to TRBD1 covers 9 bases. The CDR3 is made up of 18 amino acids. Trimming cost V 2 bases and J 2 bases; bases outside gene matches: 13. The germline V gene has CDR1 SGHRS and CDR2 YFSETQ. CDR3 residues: CASSFGQGLLAGQETQYF. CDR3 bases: TGCGCCAGCAGCTTCGGACAGGGGTTGTTAGCAGGGCAAGAGACCCAGTACTTC.

This CDR3 reads CATVKATTDTQYF. Here the CDR3 DNA reads TGTGCCACCGTCAAGGCAACAACAGATACGCAGTATTTT. This chain uses TRBV12-3 or TRBV12-4 with TRBJ2-3; D not certain. The CDR3 has 13 amino acids. The germline V and J ends were trimmed by 10 bases and 3 bases, with 14 bases remaining between them.

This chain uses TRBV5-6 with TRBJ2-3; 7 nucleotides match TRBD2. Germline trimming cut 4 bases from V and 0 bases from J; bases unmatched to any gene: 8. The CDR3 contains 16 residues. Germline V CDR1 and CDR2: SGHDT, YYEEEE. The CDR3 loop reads CASSLVRAGSTDTQYF. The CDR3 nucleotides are TGTGCCAGCAGCCTAGTACGAGCGGGGAGCACAGATACGCAGTATTTT.